The 29 T cell receptor beta chains given below trace back to one sample, sequenced in a study of blood T cells in healthy people across ages. A second PCR of 7 to 11 cycles used a sample-barcoded 5' primer and a J-beta primer mix. TCRdb redid the calling of the 5' RACE reads with MiXCR, one entry per CDR3 protein. The sample holds 800,000 or so distinct CDR3 sequences, roughly 25% seen once. These records were also assigned to another study, of T cells of mothers and their children.

The sequencing input was blood. The receptors come from a boy between 5 and 17 years old in good health.

This clonotype came up a few times. CDR3 sequence reads: CASSSSRRAATREYF. DNA of the CDR3: TGTGCCAGCAGTTCATCCCGCCGCGCGGCGACCCGAGAGTATTTT. The chain links TRBV28 to TRBJ2-3; no clear D gene. CDR3 length: 15 amino acids. V dropped 4 bases and J dropped 13 bases, with 24 bases sitting between them. Per the germline V gene, CDR1 is MDHEN and CDR2 is SYDVKM. The whole variable domain, filled in from reference TRBV28 and TRBJ2-3, reads DVKVTQSSRYLVKRTGEKVFLECVQDMDHENMFWYRQDPGLGLRLIYFSYDVKMKEKGDIPEGYSVSREKKERFSLILESASTNQTSMYLCASSSSRRAATREYFGPGTRLTVL.

There are a few counts of this clonotype. The chain uses TRBV20-1 and TRBJ2-1; either TRBD1 or TRBD2 may supply D (5 bases each). The CDR3 is 15 residues long. CDR1 DFQATT and CDR2 SNEGSKA come from the germline V gene (reference sequence). Trimming pared 4 bases from V and 6 bases from J, leaving 19 bases between. CDR3 nucleotides: TGCAGTGCTATAAGGGACCGTCCAGGGTCCAATGAGCAGTTCTTC. Protein product: CSAIRDRPGSNEQFF.

CDR3 residues: CASSVVPGLGTEAFF. CDR3 coding DNA: TGTGCCAGCAGCGTAGTCCCGGGGCTGGGGACTGAAGCTTTCTTT. The chain recombines TRBV9 with TRBJ1-1; possibly TRBD1 for D (5 bases). V lost 0 bases to trimming and J lost 5 bases, with 14 bases between them. The germline V gene has CDR1 SGDLS and CDR2 YYNGEE. The CDR3 sequence is 15 residues long. Using reference TRBV9 and TRBJ1-1 for the parts outside the CDR3, the full variable domain is DSGVTQTPKHLITATGQRVTLRCSPRSGDLSVYWYQQSLDQGLQFLIQYYNGEERAKGNILERFSAQQFPDLHSELNLSSLELGDSALYFCASSVVPGLGTEAFFGQGTRLTVV.

This clonotype was counted only a few times. The chain combines TRBV4-3 with TRBJ2-5, with TRBD2 matching over 11 bases. The CDR3 length is 18 residues. V dropped 0 bases and J dropped 4; count of bases not matched to a gene: 10. The germline V gene has CDR1 LGHNA and CDR2 YSLEER. The CDR3 spells CASSQDVPSGRSRETQYF. CDR3 sequence (DNA): TGCGCCAGCAGCCAAGATGTCCCTAGCGGGAGGTCCCGAGAGACCCAGTACTTC.

The rearrangement uses TRBV7-2 and TRBJ2-1; TRBD2 agrees at 9 bases. Germline CDR1 and CDR2: SGHTA and FQGNSA. Losses at the gene ends were 3 bases for V and 8 bases for J; bases not matched to a gene: 8. The CDR3 extends over 15 amino acids. Written as DNA, the CDR3 is TGTGCCAGCAGCTTCGCCCGCGGGGGGGCCTATGAGCAGTTCTTC. Translating it yields CASSFARGGAYEQFF.

This clonotype appeared a few times. The chain joins TRBV10-3 to TRBJ2-4; D is possibly TRBD1 (6 bases). The length of the CDR3 is 15 residues. Trimming shortened V by 8 bases and J by 9 bases, and 23 bases separated the two germline ends. Germline lookup yields CDR1 ENHRY and CDR2 SYGVKD. The CDR3 region has the DNA TGTGCCATCTCGGAGGCAGGGGATCTGTCAAGCATTCAGTACTTC. This gives the protein CAISEAGDLSSIQYF.

This chain connects TRBV7-2 to TRBJ1-2, with a tentative D call TRBD1 (6 bases). The V end was cut by 1 base, the J end by 4 bases, with 10 bases between. Germline V gives CDR1 SGHTA, CDR2 FQGNSA. The CDR3 consists of 14 residues. The CDR3 nucleotides read TGTGCCAGCAGCTTAGGGGTACAGGGCTATGGCTACACCTTC. This gives the protein CASSLGVQGYGYTF.

The CDR3 region is CSAKGLTGELFF. DNA for the CDR3: TGCAGTGCTAAAGGACTCACCGGGGAGCTGTTTTTT. This chain links TRBV20-1 with TRBJ2-2; perhaps TRBD2 as D (5 bases). Germline V gene data show CDR1 as DFQATT and CDR2 as SNEGSKA (reference sequence). The V end lost 4 bases, the J end lost 4 bases, and 7 bases lay between the germline ends. The CDR3 covers 12 residues.

The chain recombines TRBV27 with TRBJ1-1, with TRBD1 matching over 7 bases. Germline V gene lookup returns CDR1 MNHEY and CDR2 SMNVEV (reference sequence). The CDR3 covers 14 residues. V was clipped by 4 bases and J by 3 bases; unmatched bases: 5. CDR3 DNA sequence: TGTGCCAGCAGTTCGGGACAGCTTTACACTGAAGCTTTCTTT. Translated, it gives CASSSGQLYTEAFF.

The chain couples TRBV19 to TRBJ2-3; D gene unclear. Trimming shortened V by 0 bases and J by 6 bases, and 7 bases separated the two germline ends. CDR1 is LNHDA and CDR2 is SQIVND in the germline V gene (reference sequence). CDR3 length: 13 amino acids. The CDR3 DNA reads TGTGCCAGTAGTATAGATCCAAGGGATACGCAGTATTTT. Translation: CASSIDPRDTQYF.

The CDR3 is CASSLRTGGWNSNQPQHF. The DNA for the CDR3 is TGTGCCAGCAGCTTGAGGACAGGGGGATGGAATAGCAATCAGCCCCAGCATTTT. This chain uses TRBV5-5 with TRBJ1-5; 10 bases are shared with TRBD1. V was pared by 1 base and J by 0 bases, with 7 bases of the junction left unmatched. This CDR3 has 18 residues. Germline CDR1 SGHKS, CDR2 YYEKEE (reference sequence).

J is TRBJ2-7 and V is TRBV7-8, with a possible D match to TRBD1 (6 bases). The CDR3 covers 15 residues. Between the trimmed V and J ends, which lost 2 bases and 0 bases, there was a span of 11 bases. CDR1 SGHVS and CDR2 FQNEAQ come from the germline V gene. The CDR3 here is CASSLIRDNSYEQYF. CDR3 bases: TGTGCCAGCAGCTTAATTCGGGACAACTCCTACGAGCAGTACTTC.

This clonotype appeared many times. The rearrangement links TRBV7-2 to TRBJ2-5, with D perhaps matching TRBD1 (6 bases). V was cut by 1 base and J by 3 bases, with 6 bases left in between. The CDR3 consists of 13 residues. Germline-derived CDR1 and CDR2 are SGHTA and FQGNSA. In DNA form, the CDR3 reads TGTGCCAGCAGCTTAGGACAGGAAGAGACCCAGTACTTC. Translating it yields CASSLGQEETQYF.

The table lists this clonotype with a few counts. This chain uses TRBV27 with TRBJ2-1, with TRBD1 identical over 8 bases. Germline-derived CDR1 and CDR2 are MNHEY and SMNVEV (reference sequence). The junction had 12 bases not matched to a gene; V was cut back by 6 bases and J by 8 bases. This CDR3 spans 15 amino acids. The CDR3 DNA sequence: TGTGCCAGCAGACCAACAGGGGGGCCACTCGATGAGCAGTTCTTC. This sequence encodes CASRPTGGPLDEQFF.

This clonotype was observed at least ten times. The V call is TRBV5-1, the J call TRBJ1-2; tentative D call: TRBD1 (5 bases). V lost 0 bases and J 2 bases, leaving 8 bases between the germline ends. Germline V gives CDR1 SGHRS, CDR2 YFSETQ. This CDR3 region has 14 residues. In DNA, the CDR3 is TGCGCCAGCAGCTTGGGGGACGGGAACTATGGCTACACCTTC. As protein: CASSLGDGNYGYTF.

The chain recombines TRBV6-1 with TRBJ1-4; 8 bases are shared with TRBD1. The germline CDR1 and CDR2 sequences are MNHNS and SASEGT. V lost 5 bases and J lost 0; bases outside the gene matches: 5. CDR3 length: 16 amino acids. CDR3 DNA: TGTGCCAGCAGTCAGGACAGGGAGCCAACTAATGAAAAACTGTTTTTT. It codes for CASSQDREPTNEKLFF.

The chain links TRBV6-4 to TRBJ2-3; the D gene could be TRBD1 or TRBD2 (5 bases each). CDR1 and CDR2 (germline): MRHNA, SNTAGT. This CDR3 contains 16 residues. Trimming left V 6 bases short and J 3 bases short, with 19 bases between. In DNA, the CDR3 is TGTGCCAGCAGCCAAGGGGTCGTTTCGGGGACAGATACGCAGTATTTT. Translated, it gives CASSQGVVSGTDTQYF.

This clonotype was observed a handful of times. V gene TRBV12-3 or TRBV12-4 combines with J gene TRBJ1-2, with 7 bases fitting TRBD1. The ends lost 6 bases at V and 4 bases at J; junction bases unmatched: 11. The CDR3 sequence is 15 residues long. In DNA form, the CDR3 reads TGTGCCAGCAGGCAGTGGGGGGACAGCGCCTATGGCTACACCTTC. Its protein is CASRQWGDSAYGYTF.

The chain couples TRBV6-5 to TRBJ1-4; D is unclear. V lost 6 bases to trimming and J lost 13 bases, with 18 bases between them. Germline CDR1 and CDR2: MNHEY and SVGAGI. This CDR3 comprises 13 residues. In nucleotides, the CDR3 is TGTGCCAGCAGCGCTGGACTGTATTCTGGACTGTTTTTT. Its translation is CASSAGLYSGLFF.

This clonotype was observed many times. The gene calls are TRBV6-2 or TRBV6-3 and TRBJ2-3, with D possibly called TRBD1 or TRBD2 (5 bases each). CDR3 size: 14 residues. CDR1 and CDR2 (germline): MNHEY, SVGEGT. V dropped 7 bases and J dropped 0 bases, with 11 bases sitting between them. The DNA of the CDR3 is TGTGCCAGCACCCCCAGGGAGAGCACAGATACGCAGTATTTT. Protein product: CASTPRESTDTQYF.

CDR3 protein: CASRTWGRSGDTQYF. Written as DNA, the CDR3 is TGTGCCAGCAGAACATGGGGCAGGTCCGGAGATACGCAGTATTTT. The genes are TRBV27 and TRBJ2-3; perhaps TRBD1 as D (5 bases). CDR3 size: 15 residues. Germline V gene data show CDR1 as MNHEY and CDR2 as SMNVEV (reference sequence). Trimming left V 6 bases short and J 5 bases short, with 18 bases between.

This clonotype has a handful of counts. The J gene is TRBJ2-3, the V gene TRBV9; D may be TRBD2 (6 bases). Germline lookup yields CDR1 SGDLS and CDR2 YYNGEE. The V gene lost 1 base and the J gene lost 2 bases, with 8 bases spanning the gap. This CDR3 has 14 residues. CDR3 in amino acids: CASSVLASTDTQYF. The DNA for the CDR3 is TGTGCCAGCAGCGTACTAGCGTCCACAGATACGCAGTATTTT.

The chain joins TRBV20-1 to TRBJ2-7; tentative D call: TRBD1 (6 bases). The V and J ends lost 3 bases and 5 bases respectively, with 17 bases between them. Germline V gives CDR1 DFQATT, CDR2 SNEGSKA (reference sequence). There are 14 residues in the CDR3. The DNA of the CDR3 is TGCAGTGCTAGGGATGACAGGCCTGTCGACGAGCAGTACTTC. Its protein product is CSARDDRPVDEQYF.

This sequence joins TRBV20-1 and TRBJ1-2; the match to TRBD1 covers 7 bases. The CDR3 runs 11 residues. Germline CDR1 reads DFQATT; CDR2 reads SNEGSKA (reference sequence). This CDR3 reads CMAGQNYGYTF. CDR3 in DNA: TGCATGGCGGGACAGAACTATGGCTACACCTTC.

This clonotype is a singleton in its sample. V gene TRBV6-5 combines with J gene TRBJ1-1; no definite D call. The V gene lost 2 bases and the J gene lost 5 bases, with 15 bases spanning the gap. Germline CDR1 and CDR2: MNHEY and SVGAGI. CDR3 length: 15 amino acids. CDR3: CASSYRASGGTEAFF. CDR3 DNA: TGTGCCAGCAGTTACCGAGCCTCCGGCGGGACTGAAGCTTTCTTT.

Details on this clonotype: Lacking the conserved final phenylalanine or tryptophan, this CDR3 likely reflects a read error. The chain joins TRBV28 to TRBJ1-6, with no clear D. Germline values: CDR1 MDHEN, CDR2 SYDVKM. The V end lost 6 bases, the J end lost 6 bases, and 15 bases lay between the germline ends. The CDR3 covers 15 residues. In DNA, the CDR3 is TGTGCCAGCAGCGCAGGTAGAACCCGTAATTCACCCCTCCACTAT. It yields the protein CASSAGRTRNSPLHY.

This clonotype was counted only a few times. The chain uses TRBV27 and TRBJ2-5; tentative D call: TRBD2 (6 bases). V lost 8 bases and J 1 base, leaving 11 bases between the germline ends. Germline assignment: CDR1 MNHEY and CDR2 SMNVEV (reference sequence). The CDR3 sequence is 13 residues long. CDR3 DNA sequence: TGTGCCAGCTGCAAGCGGGCCCAAGAGACCCAGTACTTC. It is translated as CASCKRAQETQYF.

This chain uses TRBV7-2 with TRBJ1-2, with D possibly being TRBD1 (5 bases). With 5 bases removed from V and 1 base from J, the gap between germline ends came to 17 bases. CDR1 SGHTA and CDR2 FQGNSA come from the germline V gene. The CDR3 length is 16 residues. This CDR3 reads CASSRVLGPYNYGYTF. The CDR3 DNA reads as TGTGCCAGCAGCCGAGTGCTGGGACCTTATAACTATGGCTACACCTTC.

V is TRBV6-2 or TRBV6-3 and J is TRBJ1-4, with D hard to call. The V gene lost 7 bases and the J gene lost 13 bases, with 19 bases spanning the gap. In germline, CDR1 is MNHEY, CDR2 SVGEGT. The CDR3 contains 13 residues. The CDR3 here is CASTDADRRLLFF. The CDR3 DNA follows: TGTGCCAGCACCGACGCGGACCGGCGATTACTGTTTTTT.